The rows below give T cell receptor beta chains drawn from one sample of a study of cytomegalovirus exposure and HLA in healthy donors. This table comes from immunoSEQ multiplex PCR, and its TCRdb copy is limited to in-frame clones, with some not included. The table lists over 95,000 clones, about 80% of them singletons, with about 2% in the top ten. The sample comprised PBMCs. The receptors here all came from a human donor in good health. CDR3s include the opening cysteine and the closing phenylalanine or tryptophan. The D gene is left open where the match is weak. For some rows the clone size is stated as once, few or many, or as a class when expanded; others skip it.

d_gene: NA; v_gene: TRBV27; j_gene: TRBJ2-5; abundance: NA; CDR3nt: TGTGCCAGCATCCGGCTGTGGGGGGTGGAAGAGACCCAGTACTTC; CDR3aa: CASIRLWGVEETQYF
d_gene: NA; v_gene: TRBV6-5; j_gene: TRBJ2-7; abundance: few; CDR3nt: TGTGCCAGCAGTTACTCAGCTACAGACTACGAGCAGTACTTC; CDR3aa: CASSYSATDYEQYF
d_gene: TRBD1; v_gene: TRBV7-8; j_gene: TRBJ1-6; abundance: NA; CDR3nt: TGTGCCAGCAGCTTAGAGGGGGCAGGGAGCTCCTATAATTCACCCCTCCACTTT; CDR3aa: CASSLEGAGSSYNSPLHF
d_gene: TRBD1; v_gene: TRBV30; j_gene: TRBJ1-5; abundance: few; CDR3nt: TGTGCCTGGAGCCAAGGGGGCGGTCAGCCCCAGCATTTT; CDR3aa: CAWSQGGGQPQHF
d_gene: NA; v_gene: TRBV6-5; j_gene: TRBJ2-1; abundance: NA; CDR3nt: TGTGCCAGCAGTTACGGGGGCAAATCCTCCAATGAGCAGTTCTTC; CDR3aa: CASSYGGKSSNEQFF
d_gene: TRBD2; v_gene: TRBV7-8; j_gene: TRBJ2-1; abundance: few; CDR3nt: TGTGCCAGCAGCTCCCCTAGCGGGGGCAATGAGCAGTTCTTC; CDR3aa: CASSSPSGGNEQFF
d_gene: NA; v_gene: TRBV14; j_gene: TRBJ2-5; abundance: NA; CDR3nt: TGTGCCAGCAGCCAAGATTTGCGAGGAGAGACCCAGTACTTC; CDR3aa: CASSQDLRGETQYF
d_gene: TRBD2; v_gene: TRBV6-5; j_gene: TRBJ2-7; abundance: NA; CDR3nt: TGTGCCAGCGCGCGGGAGGTGGGGTACGAGCAGTACTTC; CDR3aa: CASAREVGYEQYF
d_gene: TRBD2; v_gene: TRBV11-2; j_gene: TRBJ2-3; abundance: NA; CDR3nt: TGTGCCAGCAGCTTAGTGGCGGGGGGGATAGGAGATACGCAGTATTTT; CDR3aa: CASSLVAGGIGDTQYF
d_gene: NA; v_gene: TRBV5-6; j_gene: TRBJ1-2; abundance: NA; CDR3nt: TGTGCCAGCAGCTCCCCGGAGGGTGGCTATGGCTACACCTTC; CDR3aa: CASSSPEGGYGYTF
d_gene: TRBD1; v_gene: TRBV7-9; j_gene: TRBJ1-6; abundance: NA; CDR3nt: TGTGCCAGCAGCACCATTGGAGGGACAGGGGTTTCACCCCTCCACTTT; CDR3aa: CASSTIGGTGVSPLHF
d_gene: NA; v_gene: TRBV30; j_gene: TRBJ1-1; abundance: NA; CDR3nt: TGTGCCTGGAGTGGGGGGGGGAACACTGAAGCTTTCTTT; CDR3aa: CAWSGGGNTEAFF
d_gene: NA; v_gene: TRBV5-1; j_gene: TRBJ1-6; abundance: NA; CDR3nt: TGCGCCAGCTCTCCCCTGGAGAATTCACCCCTCCACTTT; CDR3aa: CASSPLENSPLHF
d_gene: NA; v_gene: TRBV28; j_gene: TRBJ1-4; abundance: NA; CDR3nt: TGTGCCAGCAGTTACAATGGAGGGTTTAGTGAAAAACTGTTTTTT; CDR3aa: CASSYNGGFSEKLFF
d_gene: NA; v_gene: TRBV5-1; j_gene: TRBJ1-4; abundance: NA; CDR3nt: TGCGCCAGCAGCACGGAGGACAGCCGCAATGAAAAACTGTTTTTT; CDR3aa: CASSTEDSRNEKLFF